One sample yielded the 5 T cell receptor beta chains listed below, sequenced in a study of technical replicates of blood from a few donors. Assay used: immunoSEQ multiplex PCR; TCRdb lists only in-frame clones, some missing. The sample holds approximately 85,000 clones, about 91% seen once. Sequenced: T cells isolated from PBMCs. Source of these receptors: a human donor in good health.

This CDR3 is CASSQRRGLGTNTGELFF. In nucleotides, the CDR3 is TGTGCCAGCAGCCAGCGGCGGGGACTAGGGACGAACACCGGGGAGCTGTTTTTT. The rearrangement joins TRBV11-2 to TRBJ2-2; TRBD2 matches at 8 bases. Trimming took 5 bases from V and 0 from J; bases not matched to a gene: 11. The V gene's germline CDR1 is SGHAT and CDR2 FQNNGV. The CDR3 has 18 amino acids.

The chain combines TRBV4-1 with TRBJ2-1; 11 bases agree with TRBD2. The CDR3 totals 15 residues. V shed 1 base, J shed 8 bases, and the junction held 4 bases outside the gene matches. Germline CDR1 is MGHRA and CDR2 is YSYEKL. CDR3: CASSQGLAGTDEQFF. CDR3 nucleotide sequence: TGCGCCAGCAGCCAAGGACTAGCGGGAACAGATGAGCAGTTCTTC.

V usage is TRBV7-8 and J usage is TRBJ1-4; TRBD1 matches at 11 bases. Germline assignment: CDR1 SGHVS and CDR2 FQNEAQ. Trimming at V came to 4 bases and at J to 15 bases, leaving 10 bases not matched to a gene. The CDR3 covers 14 residues. The DNA of the CDR3 is TGTGCCAGCAGCTCTGGACAGGGGGCGCTCGGTTTGTTTTTT. It specifies CASSSGQGALGLFF.

This clone was found a few times. The V call is TRBV6-5, the J call TRBJ1-5; TRBD1 aligns across 8 bases. J gave up 7 bases and V 4 bases, and 9 bases lay outside the gene matches. Germline CDR1 and CDR2: MNHEY and SVGAGI. The CDR3 loop spans 15 amino acids. In nucleotides, the CDR3 is TGTGCCAGCAGTTCGGGACAGGCGTTGCACCAGCCCCAGCATTTT. This translates into CASSSGQALHQPQHF.

The chain carries TRBV19 and TRBJ2-5; 9 bases map to TRBD1. Germline V gene lookup returns CDR1 LNHDA and CDR2 SQIVND (reference sequence). V dropped 6 bases and J dropped 3; count of bases not matched to a gene: 5. This CDR3 is 14 amino acids long. CDR3 loop: CASRPWTGEETQYF. The CDR3 nucleotides are TGTGCCAGTAGGCCCTGGACAGGGGAAGAGACCCAGTACTTC.